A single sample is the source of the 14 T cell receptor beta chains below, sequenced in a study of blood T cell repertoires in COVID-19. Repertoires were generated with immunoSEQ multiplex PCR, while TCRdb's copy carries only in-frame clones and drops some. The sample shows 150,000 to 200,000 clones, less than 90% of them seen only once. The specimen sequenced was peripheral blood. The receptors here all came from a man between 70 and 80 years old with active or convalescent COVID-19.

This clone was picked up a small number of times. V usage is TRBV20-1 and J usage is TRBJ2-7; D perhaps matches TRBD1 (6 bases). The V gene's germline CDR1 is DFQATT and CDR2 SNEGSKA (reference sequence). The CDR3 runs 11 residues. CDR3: CATGLPYEQYF. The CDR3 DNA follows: TGCGCAACAGGGCTGCCCTACGAGCAGTACTTC.

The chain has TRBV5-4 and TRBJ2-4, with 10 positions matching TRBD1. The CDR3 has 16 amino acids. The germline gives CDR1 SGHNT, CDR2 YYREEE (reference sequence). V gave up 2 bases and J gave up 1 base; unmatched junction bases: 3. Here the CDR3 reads CASSLPGQGAKNIQYF. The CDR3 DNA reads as TGTGCCAGCAGCTTACCGGGACAGGGGGCCAAAAACATTCAGTACTTC.

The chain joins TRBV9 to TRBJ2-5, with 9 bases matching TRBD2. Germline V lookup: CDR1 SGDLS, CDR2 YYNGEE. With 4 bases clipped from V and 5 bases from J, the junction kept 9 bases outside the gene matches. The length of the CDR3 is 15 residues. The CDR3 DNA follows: TGTGCCAGCAGCCCGGGAAGCGGGGGGCTTGAGACCCAGTACTTC. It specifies CASSPGSGGLETQYF.

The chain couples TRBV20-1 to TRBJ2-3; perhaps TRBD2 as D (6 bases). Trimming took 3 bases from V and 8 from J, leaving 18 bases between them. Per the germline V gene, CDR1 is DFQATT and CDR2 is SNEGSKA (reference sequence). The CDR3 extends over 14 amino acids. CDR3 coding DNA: TGCAGTGCTAGTGCTCGGGCTAGCGTCCCTACGCAGTATTTT. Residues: CSASARASVPTQYF.

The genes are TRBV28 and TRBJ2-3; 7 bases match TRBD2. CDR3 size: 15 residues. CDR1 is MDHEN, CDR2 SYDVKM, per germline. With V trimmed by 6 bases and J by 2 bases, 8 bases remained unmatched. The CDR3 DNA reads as TGTGCCAGCAGAGCGGGACTACCTATCACAGATACGCAGTATTTT. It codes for CASRAGLPITDTQYF.

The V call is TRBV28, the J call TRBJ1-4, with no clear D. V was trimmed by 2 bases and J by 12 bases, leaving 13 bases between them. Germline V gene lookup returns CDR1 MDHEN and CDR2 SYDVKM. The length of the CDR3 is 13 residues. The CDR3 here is CASSLRSPRELFF. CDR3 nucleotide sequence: TGTGCCAGCAGTTTAAGGAGTCCTCGGGAACTGTTTTTT.

In nucleotides, the CDR3 is TGCGCCAGCAGCTGGGGGGGGGATCCCCGCGAGACCCAGTACTTC. It codes for CASSWGGDPRETQYF. The chain recombines TRBV5-1 with TRBJ2-5; 7 nucleotides align to TRBD2. The CDR3 spans 15 residues. CDR1 SGHRS and CDR2 YFSETQ come from the germline V gene. V lost 3 bases to trimming and J lost 5 bases; unmatched junction nucleotides: 10.

CDR3 in amino acids: CATLRPRTGYEQYF. CDR3 bases: TGTGCCACCCTTAGACCTAGGACAGGCTACGAGCAGTACTTC. The rearrangement links TRBV24-1 to TRBJ2-7; TRBD1 matches 7 bases. This CDR3 contains 14 residues. Trimming cost V 9 bases and J 3 bases; bases outside gene matches: 10. The germline gives CDR1 KGHDR, CDR2 SFDVKD.

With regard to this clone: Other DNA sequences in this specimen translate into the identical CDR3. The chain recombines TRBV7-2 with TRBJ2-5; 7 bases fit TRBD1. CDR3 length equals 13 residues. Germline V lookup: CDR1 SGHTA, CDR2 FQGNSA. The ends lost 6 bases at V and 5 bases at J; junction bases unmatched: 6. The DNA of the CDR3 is TGTGCCAGCAGTAGACAGGGTGGGGAGACCCAGTACTTC. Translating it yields CASSRQGGETQYF.

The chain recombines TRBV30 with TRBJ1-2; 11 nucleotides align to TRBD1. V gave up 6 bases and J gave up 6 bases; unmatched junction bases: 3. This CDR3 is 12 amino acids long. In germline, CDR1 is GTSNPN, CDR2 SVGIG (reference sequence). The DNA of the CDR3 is TGTGCCTGCCCGGGACAGGGGGATGGCTACACCTTC. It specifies CACPGQGDGYTF.

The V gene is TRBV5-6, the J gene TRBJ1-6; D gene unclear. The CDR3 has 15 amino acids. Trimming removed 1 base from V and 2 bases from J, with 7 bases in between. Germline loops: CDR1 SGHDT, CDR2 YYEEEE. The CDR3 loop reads CASSLRTTYNSPLHF. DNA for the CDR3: TGTGCCAGCAGCTTGCGGACTACCTATAATTCACCCCTCCACTTT.

The CDR3 DNA reads as TGTGCCAGCAGCTTAGGGACACTTGGCACTGAAGCTTTCTTT. Protein: CASSLGTLGTEAFF. The chain recombines TRBV7-2 with TRBJ1-1, with a weak D call TRBD1 (5 bases). Germline-derived CDR1 and CDR2 are SGHTA and FQGNSA. CDR3 length: 14 residues. Trimming took off 1 base at V and 4 bases at J, with 10 bases between the two ends. The full variable domain, in which reference TRBV7-2 and TRBJ1-1 provide the parts outside the CDR3, is GAGVSQSPSNKVTEKGKDVELRCDPISGHTALYWYRQSLGQGLEFLIYFQGNSAPDKSGLPSDRFSAERTGGSVSTLTIQRTQQEDSAVYLCASSLGTLGTEAFFGQGTRLTVV.

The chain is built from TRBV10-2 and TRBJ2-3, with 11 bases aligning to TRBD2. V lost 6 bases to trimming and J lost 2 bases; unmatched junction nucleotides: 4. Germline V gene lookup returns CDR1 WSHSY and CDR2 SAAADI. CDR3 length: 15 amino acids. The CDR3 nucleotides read TGCGCCAGCAGGGGACTAGCGGCAATCACAGATACGCAGTATTTT. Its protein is CASRGLAAITDTQYF.

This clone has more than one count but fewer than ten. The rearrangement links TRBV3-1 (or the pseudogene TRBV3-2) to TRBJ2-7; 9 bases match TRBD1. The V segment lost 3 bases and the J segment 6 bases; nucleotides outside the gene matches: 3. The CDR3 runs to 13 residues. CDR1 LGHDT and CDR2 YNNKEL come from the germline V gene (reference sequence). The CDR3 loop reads CASSQGTGFEQYF. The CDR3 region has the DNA TGTGCCAGCAGCCAGGGGACAGGGTTCGAGCAGTACTTC.